These 10 T cell receptor beta chains originate from one sample sequenced in a study of pediatric ulcerative colitis (dated by TCRdb to between 2018 and 2021). Libraries were made using the immunoSEQ multiplex PCR assay. Drawn from immuneACCESS, this table holds only the in-frame rearrangements with V and J called that TCRdb kept. Clones are partly lost; checked studies trace under half to an unresolved V gene and leave the rest unexplained. A total of about 5,800 clones appear in this sample, roughly 90% of them only once. 1.9% of the sample belongs to the ten largest clones. The sequenced material came from blood. The receptors shown here come from a girl aged 10-17 years who was a control in a study of pediatric ulcerative colitis.

The chain joins TRBV6-1 to TRBJ2-3; possible D gene TRBD1, 5 bases. This CDR3 is built from 15 residues. Deletions cut 6 bases from V and 1 base from J, with 14 bases between. Germline V gene sequence: CDR1 MNHNS, CDR2 SASEGT. The DNA of the CDR3 is TGTGCCAGCAGACCCGGGCAGGGCGGCACAGATACGCAGTATTTT. Amino acid sequence: CASRPGQGGTDTQYF.

The chain couples TRBV5-1 to TRBJ2-2, with D unclear. Between the trimmed V and J ends, which lost 0 bases and 2 bases, there was a span of 11 bases. The CDR3 contains 16 residues. Looked up from germline, CDR1 is SGHRS and CDR2 is YFSETQ. In nucleotides, the CDR3 is TGCGCCAGCAGCTTGGAATATCTAACTAACACCGGGGAGCTGTTTTTT. This encodes CASSLEYLTNTGELFF.

This clone has a single count. V is TRBV6-1 and J is TRBJ1-4, with D unresolved. CDR3 length equals 12 residues. Trimming removed 8 bases at V and 8 bases at J, with 12 bases between. Per germline, CDR1 MNHNS and CDR2 SASEGT. The CDR3 region is CASRGAGEKLFF. The CDR3 region has the DNA TGTGCCAGCCGAGGAGCGGGAGAAAAACTGTTTTTT.

The rearrangement uses TRBV7-3 and TRBJ2-1; no firm D call. V was pared by 5 bases and J by 1 base, with 12 bases between. Germline V gives CDR1 SGHTA, CDR2 FQGTGA. This CDR3 spans 15 amino acids. The CDR3 sequence: CASSQLAQSYNEQFF. Written as DNA, the CDR3 is TGTGCCAGCAGCCAACTCGCGCAATCCTACAATGAGCAGTTCTTC.

The sample holds one count of this clone. The rearrangement links TRBV4-1 to TRBJ2-5, with D uncertain. The V gene's germline CDR1 is MGHRA and CDR2 YSYEKL. Trimming pared 0 bases from V and 5 bases from J, leaving 19 bases between. The CDR3 contains 17 residues. The CDR3 sequence: CASSQDLMQVHGETQYF. The CDR3 DNA sequence: TGCGCCAGCAGCCAAGACCTCATGCAGGTCCATGGGGAGACCCAGTACTTC.

The chain is built from TRBV28 and TRBJ2-5; TRBD2 matches at 13 bases. CDR3 length equals 16 residues. Germline V gives CDR1 MDHEN, CDR2 SYDVKM. With V trimmed by 5 bases and J by 5 bases, 8 bases remained unmatched. Here the CDR3 DNA reads TGTGCCAGCAGTCGACGACTAGCGGGAGGTTATGAGACCCAGTACTTC. Translation gives CASSRRLAGGYETQYF.

The chain carries TRBV6-5 and TRBJ2-7; 7 nucleotides match TRBD2. With V trimmed by 2 bases and J by 4 bases, 5 bases remained unmatched. Looked up from germline, CDR1 is MNHEY and CDR2 is SVGAGI. CDR3 size: 14 residues. CDR3 sequence: CASSYLAAKYEQYF. The DNA of the CDR3 is TGTGCCAGCAGTTACCTAGCGGCTAAATACGAGCAGTACTTC.

This clone was found once. The chain is built from TRBV19 and TRBJ2-7; the D gene is possibly TRBD2 (6 bases). CDR3 length: 13 amino acids. From germline, CDR1 is LNHDA and CDR2 SQIVND (reference sequence). The ends were cut back, 6 bases at V and 5 bases at J, with 14 bases in the middle. CDR3 region: CASSPSAMDEQYF. The DNA for the CDR3 is TGTGCCAGTAGCCCTAGCGCGATGGACGAGCAGTACTTC.

The chain combines TRBV5-1 with TRBJ1-1; possible D gene TRBD1, 6 bases. Germline V gives CDR1 SGHRS, CDR2 YFSETQ. V shed 4 bases and J shed 6 bases, with 19 bases lying between them. The CDR3 sequence is 15 residues long. CDR3 in DNA: TGCGCCAGCAGCGTGTCCCTCGGGGGCCGCGCTGAAGCTTTCTTT. Its translation is CASSVSLGGRAEAFF.

The CDR3 sequence is CASSFETGELFF. CDR3 nucleotides: TGTGCCAGCAGCTTCGAGACCGGGGAGCTGTTTTTT. V usage is TRBV11-3 and J usage is TRBJ2-2; D remains ambiguous. In germline, CDR1 is SGHNT, CDR2 YENEEA. CDR3 size: 12 residues. Trimming removed 3 bases at V and 5 bases at J, with 4 bases between.